The next 4 T cell receptor beta chains were all read from a single sample in a study of blood T cell repertoires in COVID-19. This table comes from immunoSEQ multiplex PCR, and its TCRdb copy is limited to in-frame clones, with some not included. This table holds about 83,000 clones, around 90% found once. Source material: peripheral blood. The receptors come from a man at least 80 years old with active or convalescent COVID-19.

This chain joins TRBV18 and TRBJ1-5; no clear D gene. The CDR3 contains 14 residues. V was clipped by 4 bases and J by 5 bases, with 12 bases between them. Germline CDR1 and CDR2: KGHSH and LQKENI. The CDR3 protein is CASSRTNNDQPQHF. In nucleotides, the CDR3 is TGTGCCAGCTCACGCACAAATAATGATCAGCCCCAGCATTTT. Full variable domain (rest looked up from reference TRBV18 and TRBJ1-5): NAGVMQNPRHLVRRRGQEARLRCSPMKGHSHVYWYRQLPEEGLKFMVYLQKENIIDESGMPKERFSAEFPKEGPSILRIQQVVRGDSAAYFCASSRTNNDQPQHFGDGTRLSIL.

This chain links TRBV5-1 with TRBJ2-1; D gene uncertain. The CDR3 is 11 amino acids. Germline V lookup: CDR1 SGHRS, CDR2 YFSETQ. V lost 0 bases, J lost 13 bases, and 8 bases lay in between. The CDR3 protein is CASSLDYAQFF. CDR3 in DNA: TGCGCCAGCAGCTTGGACTACGCACAGTTCTTC.

J is TRBJ2-2 and V is TRBV7-9, with a possible D match to TRBD1 (5 bases). The CDR3 runs to 16 residues. Trimming took 1 base from V and 8 from J, leaving 17 bases between them. Germline-derived CDR1 and CDR2 are SEHNR and FQNEAQ (reference sequence). CDR3 sequence reads: CASSLDAGRARGELFF. The CDR3 nucleotides are TGTGCCAGCAGCTTAGATGCCGGCAGGGCGCGAGGGGAGCTGTTTTTT.

This chain joins TRBV6-5 and TRBJ1-6, with D tentatively TRBD1 (6 bases). Trimming cost V 7 bases and J 3 bases, with 13 bases left between them. The germline gives CDR1 MNHEY, CDR2 SVGAGI. The CDR3 loop spans 15 amino acids. Here the CDR3 DNA reads TGTGCCAGCATTGCAGGGGCAAACTATAATTCACCCCTCCACTTT. Translated, it gives CASIAGANYNSPLHF.